The clone carrying this TCR beta chain has ten or more counts. This entry belongs to a study of T-cell reconstitution after alpha-beta-depleted transplantation in children. As it was prepared, the TCRbeta library received unique molecular identifiers. TCRdb fed the PCR reads into MiXCR, producing one record per CDR3 protein. The repertoire has about 90,000 distinct CDR3 sequences, 7% to 10% of them found once; the top ten carry about 7%. Sequences were derived from PBMCs from the stem cell graft donor, sampled from the stem cell graft. This sequence was found in a human donor who donated a stem cell graft to a child with congenital amegakaryocytic thrombocytopenia.

The CDR3 bases are TGCAGTGCCCCAAGTCGGGGGGGCATCAAAAACATTCAGTACTTC. It is translated as CSAPSRGGIKNIQYF. This chain joins TRBV20-1 and TRBJ2-4; 8 bases match TRBD2. V was clipped by 6 bases and J by 3 bases; unmatched bases: 10. Germline V gives CDR1 DFQATT, CDR2 SNEGSKA (reference sequence). The CDR3 totals 15 residues.